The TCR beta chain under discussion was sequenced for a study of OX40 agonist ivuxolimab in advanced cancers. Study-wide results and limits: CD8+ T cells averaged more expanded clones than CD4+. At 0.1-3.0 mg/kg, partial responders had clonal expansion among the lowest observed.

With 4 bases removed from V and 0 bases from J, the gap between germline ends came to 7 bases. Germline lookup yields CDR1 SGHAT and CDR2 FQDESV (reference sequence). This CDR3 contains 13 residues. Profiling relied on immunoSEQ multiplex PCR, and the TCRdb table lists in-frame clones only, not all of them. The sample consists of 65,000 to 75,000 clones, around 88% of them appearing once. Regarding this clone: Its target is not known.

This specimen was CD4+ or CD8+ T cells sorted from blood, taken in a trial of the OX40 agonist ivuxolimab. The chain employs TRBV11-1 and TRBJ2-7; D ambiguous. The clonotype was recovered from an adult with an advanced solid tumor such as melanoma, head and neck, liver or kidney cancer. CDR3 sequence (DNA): TGTGCCAGCAGCTGGGGAAGCTCCTACGAGCAGTACTTC. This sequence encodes CASSWGSSYEQYF.